Below, 24 T cell receptor beta chains from the same sample are listed, as sequenced in a study of early T cells in non-severe SARS-CoV-2 infection. TCRdb re-called the 5' RACE reads with MiXCR, one entry per CDR3 protein. The sample holds under 45,000 distinct CDR3 sequences, less than 7.5% seen once. The sequencing here drew on whole blood, taken at baseline. These receptors all stem from an adult who was a healthcare worker with PCR-confirmed SARS-CoV-2 infection or an uninfected control (not recorded which).

This clonotype was detected many times. The rearrangement uses TRBV13 and TRBJ2-5; TRBD1 agrees at 7 bases. The V and J ends lost 3 bases and 1 base, in that order; junction bases with no gene match: 8. Germline values: CDR1 PRHDT, CDR2 FYEKMQ (reference sequence). The CDR3 is 16 residues long. CDR3 coding DNA: TGTGCCAGCAGCTTCTCTGACGGGACAGCCCAAGAGACCCAGTACTTC. Translating gives CASSFSDGTAQETQYF.

This clonotype was counted ten times or more. The chain recombines TRBV30 with TRBJ2-7, with D unclear. Germline CDR1 and CDR2: GTSNPN and SVGIG (reference sequence). Trimming removed 2 bases at V and 4 bases at J, with 9 bases between. The CDR3 consists of 12 residues. CDR3 region: CAWSIGPYEQYF. CDR3 DNA: TGTGCCTGGAGTATCGGGCCTTACGAGCAGTACTTC.

This clonotype appeared many times. This chain joins TRBV7-3 and TRBJ2-1; TRBD2 matches at 8 bases. CDR1 is SGHTA and CDR2 is FQGTGA in the germline V gene. CDR3 length equals 15 residues. Losses at the gene ends were 5 bases for V and 5 bases for J; bases not matched to a gene: 8. CDR3 in amino acids: CASSHSGMSHNEQFF. DNA for the CDR3: TGTGCCAGCAGCCATAGCGGGATGTCCCACAATGAGCAGTTCTTC.

This clonotype was counted between two and nine times. This chain connects TRBV10-2 to TRBJ2-1; 8 bases align to TRBD2. Germline V gives CDR1 WSHSY, CDR2 SAAADI. This CDR3 comprises 16 residues. V gave up 8 bases and J gave up 10 bases; unmatched junction bases: 19. This CDR3 is CASLGVTGGPGGEQFF. The CDR3 DNA reads as TGCGCCAGCCTCGGGGTGACGGGAGGGCCCGGAGGAGAGCAGTTCTTC.

This rearrangement joins TRBV5-1 to TRBJ2-2; 11 bases align to TRBD1. Trimming took 5 bases from V and 4 from J; bases not matched to a gene: 4. The CDR3 is 15 residues long. In germline, CDR1 is SGHRS, CDR2 YFSETQ. The CDR3 DNA reads as TGCGCCAGCAGGCGCGGGACAGGGGGCACCGGGGAGCTGTTTTTT. This encodes CASRRGTGGTGELFF.

This clonotype was observed a few times. The chain employs TRBV30 and TRBJ1-2, with a tentative D call TRBD1 (5 bases). Germline V gives CDR1 GTSNPN, CDR2 SVGIG (reference sequence). Trimming shortened V by 4 bases and J by 0 bases, and 12 bases separated the two germline ends. This CDR3 is 14 amino acids long. CDR3 sequence reads: CAWTTAGANYGYTF. In nucleotides, the CDR3 is TGTGCCTGGACCACGGCGGGGGCTAACTATGGCTACACCTTC.

V is TRBV4-3 and J is TRBJ2-3; TRBD2 agrees at 10 bases. Trimming cost V 1 base and J 2 bases; bases outside gene matches: 3. Looked up from germline, CDR1 is LGHNA and CDR2 is YSLEER. This CDR3 comprises 16 residues. CDR3 sequence: CASSQGLAGYTDTQYF. The CDR3 nucleotides are TGCGCCAGCAGCCAAGGACTAGCGGGCTACACAGATACGCAGTATTTT.

This clonotype has just a few counts. The chain couples TRBV29-1 to TRBJ2-3, with 8 bases matching TRBD2. With V trimmed by 3 bases and J by 2 bases, 4 bases remained unmatched. The CDR3 extends over 14 amino acids. Germline lookup yields CDR1 SQVTM and CDR2 ANQGSEA. Here the CDR3 DNA reads TGCAGCGTTGAGTACGGGAGGGCCACAGATACGCAGTATTTT. Translation: CSVEYGRATDTQYF.

The chain links TRBV5-1 to TRBJ1-2; TRBD1 aligns across 9 bases. Germline lookup yields CDR1 SGHRS and CDR2 YFSETQ. Trimming took 7 bases from V and 0 from J; bases not matched to a gene: 28. The CDR3 totals 22 residues. The CDR3 loop reads CASQNLPGQGPSSGTTNYGYTF. CDR3 bases: TGCGCCAGCCAGAACTTACCGGGACAGGGACCTTCTTCTGGAACTACTAACTATGGCTACACCTTC. Supplemented by reference TRBV5-1 and TRBJ1-2, the full variable domain reads KAGVTQTPRYLIKTRGQQVTLSCSPISGHRSVSWYQQTPGQGLQFLFEYFSETQRNKGNFPGRFSGRQFSNSRSEMNVSTLELGDSALYLCASQNLPGQGPSSGTTNYGYTFGSGTRLTVV.

This clonotype has a handful of counts. The chain has TRBV6-1 and TRBJ2-3; unclear D gene. Germline assignment: CDR1 MNHNS and CDR2 SASEGT. The CDR3 sequence is 12 residues long. Trimming pared 6 bases from V and 9 bases from J, leaving 13 bases between. CDR3 region: CASSPNRLTQYF. The CDR3 nucleotides read TGTGCCAGCAGCCCAAACCGTCTGACGCAGTATTTT.

The chain couples TRBV20-1 to TRBJ1-5, with unresolved D. The CDR3 is 13 amino acids. The germline V gene encodes CDR1 DFQATT and CDR2 SNEGSKA (reference sequence). Trimming took off 1 base at V and 7 bases at J, with 11 bases between the two ends. This CDR3 reads CSARGGIGQPQHF. As DNA, the CDR3 is TGCAGTGCTAGAGGAGGGATAGGACAGCCCCAGCATTTT.

This clonotype has a handful of counts. The J gene is TRBJ2-1, the V gene TRBV30; TRBD2 matches at 13 bases. V gave up 5 bases and J gave up 15 bases; unmatched junction bases: 10. This CDR3 comprises 13 residues. The germline gives CDR1 GTSNPN, CDR2 SVGIG (reference sequence). Written as DNA, the CDR3 is TGTGCCTGGGACATGACTAGCGGGAGGCCCGTGTTCTTC. It specifies CAWDMTSGRPVFF.

This clonotype was seen repeatedly, ten times or more. The chain recombines TRBV9 with TRBJ1-6; 7 bases align to TRBD1. The J segment lost 3 bases and the V segment lost 2 bases, leaving 5 bases of the junction unmatched. CDR3 length: 16 residues. The germline V gene has CDR1 SGDLS and CDR2 YYNGEE. DNA for the CDR3: TGTGCCAGCAGCGTGACAGGGCGATTCTATAATTCACCCCTCCACTTT. Amino acid sequence: CASSVTGRFYNSPLHF.

This clonotype was detected once. The CDR3: CASSLGSRQGRLDTEAFF. The CDR3 nucleotides are TGTGCCAGCAGCTTAGGTAGTCGACAGGGGAGGTTGGACACTGAAGCTTTCTTT. The chain has TRBV7-9 and TRBJ1-1; TRBD1 aligns across 8 bases. CDR1 and CDR2 from the germline V gene are SEHNR and FQNEAQ (reference sequence). The CDR3 runs to 18 residues. V lost 1 base, J lost 3 bases, and 13 bases stayed unmatched. The whole variable domain, filled in from reference TRBV7-9 and TRBJ1-1, reads DTGVSQNPRHKITKRGQNVTFRCDPISEHNRLYWYRQTLGQGPEFLTYFQNEAQLEKSRLLSDRFSAERPKGSFSTLEIQRTEQGDSAMYLCASSLGSRQGRLDTEAFFGQGTRLTVV.

Judged by abundance, this clonotype is large. The genes are TRBV29-1 and TRBJ1-1; D is uncertain. Trimming took 7 bases from V and 1 from J, leaving 10 bases between them. Germline V gene data show CDR1 as SQVTM and CDR2 as ANQGSEA. The CDR3 has 12 amino acids. CDR3 nucleotides: TGCAGCGCCGCGTCCACGAACACTGAAGCTTTCTTT. The encoded protein is CSAASTNTEAFF.

This clonotype has just a few counts. The chain recombines TRBV10-3 with TRBJ1-5; no definite D call. The CDR3 loop spans 13 amino acids. CDR1 and CDR2 from the germline V gene are ENHRY and SYGVKD. V lost 3 bases to trimming and J lost 1 base, with 4 bases between them. In DNA form, the CDR3 reads TGTGCCATCAGTGATGGGAGCAATCAGCCCCAGCATTTT. This codes for CAISDGSNQPQHF.

In this sample, this clonotype turned up many times. V usage is TRBV27 and J usage is TRBJ1-1; D is uncertain. V lost 4 bases and J lost 4, with 13 bases in between. This CDR3 has 14 amino acids. CDR1 is MNHEY and CDR2 is SMNVEV in the germline V gene (reference sequence). The CDR3 DNA sequence: TGTGCCAGCAGTTATAATTCGGCGGGCACTGAAGCTTTCTTT. As protein: CASSYNSAGTEAFF.

V is TRBV7-9 and J is TRBJ2-7, with TRBD2 matching over 7 bases. This CDR3 contains 16 residues. Losses at the gene ends were 2 bases for V and 4 bases for J; bases not matched to a gene: 11. CDR1 SEHNR and CDR2 FQNEAQ come from the germline V gene (reference sequence). The chain's CDR3 is CASSLSGIGASYEQYF. The CDR3 DNA reads TGTGCCAGCAGCTTAAGCGGGATCGGGGCTTCGTACGAGCAGTACTTC.

This sequence joins TRBV14 and TRBJ2-7; the D is unclear. Trimming took off 1 base at V and 5 bases at J, with 3 bases between the two ends. Germline V lookup: CDR1 SGHDN, CDR2 FVKESK. The CDR3 is 11 residues long. Written as DNA, the CDR3 is TGTGCCAGCAGCCAAGCCCACGAGCAGTACTTC. It translates to CASSQAHEQYF. The full variable domain, its missing parts supplied by reference TRBV14 and TRBJ2-7, is EAGVTQFPSHSVIEKGQTVTLRCDPISGHDNLYWYRRVMGKEIKFLLHFVKESKQDESGMPNNRFLAERTGGTYSTLKVQPAELEDSGVYFCASSQAHEQYFGPGTRLTVT.

The chain links TRBV20-1 to TRBJ2-5; D gene uncertain. The CDR3 has 16 residues. Trimming took 3 bases from V and 4 from J, leaving 21 bases between them. Germline values: CDR1 DFQATT, CDR2 SNEGSKA (reference sequence). CDR3 region: CSASSSHWTKRETQYF. The CDR3 nucleotides read TGCAGTGCTAGTAGTTCCCACTGGACCAAACGAGAGACCCAGTACTTC.

This clonotype was counted only a few times. CDR3: CASSWPLLAGTSTDTQYF. In DNA, the CDR3 is TGTGCCAGCAGCTGGCCGCTACTAGCGGGAACTAGCACAGATACGCAGTATTTT. The V gene is TRBV5-4, the J gene TRBJ2-3; 10 positions agree with TRBD2. This CDR3 comprises 18 residues. Germline V gene data show CDR1 as SGHNT and CDR2 as YYREEE (reference sequence). J lost 0 bases, V lost 3 bases, and 10 bases had no gene match.

The rearrangement joins TRBV6-5 to TRBJ1-1; unclear D gene. Trimming took off 0 bases at V and 0 bases at J, with 5 bases between the two ends. Per the germline V gene, CDR1 is MNHEY and CDR2 is SVGAGI. This CDR3 has 14 amino acids. In DNA form, the CDR3 reads TGTGCCAGCAGTTACTCGACCCTGAACACTGAAGCTTTCTTT. Its translation: CASSYSTLNTEAFF.

There are a few counts of this clonotype. V gene TRBV10-3 combines with J gene TRBJ2-1; possible D gene TRBD2, 5 bases. This CDR3 region has 12 residues. The germline V gene has CDR1 ENHRY and CDR2 SYGVKD. Trimming took 6 bases from V and 7 from J, leaving 10 bases between them. The CDR3 loop reads CAIRDWANEQFF. The CDR3, as DNA: TGTGCCATCAGGGACTGGGCGAATGAGCAGTTCTTC.

The genes are TRBV6-5 and TRBJ1-1; tentatively, D is TRBD1 (5 bases). CDR3 length: 11 amino acids. Trimming stripped 7 bases from V and 5 bases from J, with 8 bases between. The germline V gene has CDR1 MNHEY and CDR2 SVGAGI. The CDR3 DNA follows: TGTGCCAGCATTAAGGGGACTGAAGCTTTCTTT. This encodes CASIKGTEAFF.